This is a list of T cell receptor beta chains from one sample in a study of T-cell reconstitution after alpha-beta-depleted transplantation in children. TCRdb called the PCR reads again in MiXCR, with one record for every CDR3 protein. The table includes a few hundred thousand distinct CDR3 sequences, roughly 13% detected once. Sequencing was performed on PBMCs, mostly from graft donor cells, taken 360 days after TCRalphabeta/CD19-depleted stem cell transplant. Receptors were obtained from a male patient younger than 18 who had a stem cell transplant for acute myeloid leukemia, so the T cells may come from the graft donor. CDR3s include the opening cysteine and the closing phenylalanine or tryptophan. D genes are given only for firm matches. A row's size may be missing; if present it is once, few, many or a size class.

d_call clone_size j_call v_call cdr3_nt cdr3_aa
NA few TRBJ2-2 TRBV10-3 TGTGCCATCAGTGATGAGGGAGACACCGGGGAGCTGTTTTTT CAISDEGDTGELFF
TRBD1 few TRBJ2-2 TRBV4-2 TGTGCCAGCAGCCAAGGAACCGGGACAGAAAACACCGGGGAGCTGTTTTTT CASSQGTGTENTGELFF
TRBD2 NA TRBJ2-1 TRBV20-1 TGCAGTGTTAGCGGGAGAAGAGGGTCCTACAATGAGCAGTTCTTC CSVSGRRGSYNEQFF
NA many TRBJ2-3 TRBV14 TGTGCCAGCAGCCAAGATGAAGCGGATACGCAGTATTTT CASSQDEADTQYF
TRBD2 few TRBJ2-1 TRBV5-1 TGCGCCAGCAGCCCGGGACTAGCGGGAGGTCTCCTCAATGAGCAGTTCTTC CASSPGLAGGLLNEQFF
TRBD2 NA TRBJ2-1 TRBV4-2 TGTGCCAGCAGCCCGGGACTAGTTAAGGGTGAGCAGTTCTTC CASSPGLVKGEQFF
NA NA TRBJ2-1 TRBV30 TGTGCCTGGAGTGTGGGGAGAGGTGAGCAGTTCTTC CAWSVGRGEQFF
TRBD1 few TRBJ2-7 TRBV28 TGTGCCAGCAGGGTTGTATTGGGACAGGGGGGCTACGAGCAGTACTTC CASRVVLGQGGYEQYF
TRBD2 few TRBJ2-7 TRBV5-1 TGCGCCAGCAGCCTCCGGGGGGATAGGTTAAACTACGAGCAGTACTTC CASSLRGDRLNYEQYF
NA few TRBJ2-7 TRBV24-1 TGTGCCACCAGTGACCCTGGAGGGTCCCACGAGCAGTACTTC CATSDPGGSHEQYF
TRBD1 few TRBJ1-2 TRBV6-1 TGTGCCAGCAGGCCCCCGACAGGGGGGGTCTATGGCTACACCTTC CASRPPTGGVYGYTF
TRBD2 few TRBJ2-7 TRBV10-3 TGTGCCATCCAGGCTAGCGGTTACGAGCAGTACTTC CAIQASGYEQYF
NA NA TRBJ2-5 TRBV7-3 TGTGCCAGCGCGGCCGGGGGCGGTCAAGAGACCCAGTACTTC CASAAGGGQETQYF
NA few TRBJ2-3 TRBV7-6 TGTGCCAGCAGCACCCAGGGGTTACATACGCAGTATTTT CASSTQGLHTQYF
TRBD1 few TRBJ2-2 TRBV6-5 TGTGCCAGCAGTTACTACAGGGGGCACGGGGAGCTGTTTTTT CASSYYRGHGELFF
NA many TRBJ2-5 TRBV3-1 TGTGCCAGCAGCCAAGGCGGGGAAGCTTGGGGAGAGACCCAGTACTTC CASSQGGEAWGETQYF
NA NA TRBJ2-1 TRBV25-1 TGTGCCAGCAGTGTGTATGCAGGCTCCTACAATGAGCAGTTCTTC CASSVYAGSYNEQFF
TRBD2 few TRBJ2-1 TRBV27 TGTGCCAGCAGTTTGAAACTAGCGGGAGGGCCTCGCGAGCAGTTCTTC CASSLKLAGGPREQFF
TRBD2 many TRBJ2-2 TRBV12-3/TRBV12-4 TGTGCCAGCATTAGGGCTAGCGGGATGACCGGGGAGCTGTTTTTT CASIRASGMTGELFF
TRBD2 few TRBJ2-1 TRBV28 TGTGCCAGCAAAAGTCCAACTAGCGGGAGGACCTCCTACAATGAGCAGTTCTTC CASKSPTSGRTSYNEQFF
TRBD1 NA TRBJ1-5 TRBV19 TGTGCCAGTAGCCTGACAGGGGAGAAGCCCCAGCATTTT CASSLTGEKPQHF
NA NA TRBJ2-1 TRBV29-1 TGCAGCGCTTGCCCCGGGGGATTCTGCAATGAGCAGTTCTTC CSACPGGFCNEQFF
NA few TRBJ1-2 TRBV3-1 TGTGCCAGCAGCCAAGACAGGATTTTTGGCTACACCTTC CASSQDRIFGYTF
NA NA TRBJ1-4 TRBV7-9 TGTGCCAGTCCCAGGGACGGAAAACTGTTTTTT CASPRDGKLFF
TRBD2 few TRBJ2-7 TRBV18 TGTGCCAGCTCACGAGCCCATACTAGCGGGGGGACCTACGAGCAGTACTTC CASSRAHTSGGTYEQYF
TRBD2 many TRBJ2-2 TRBV4-3 TGCGCCAGCAGCCAAACTAGCGGGGTGAACACCGGGGAGCTGTTTTTT CASSQTSGVNTGELFF
TRBD1 NA TRBJ2-7 TRBV20-1 TGCAGTGCTAGAGATTCGGGAACAGGGGGCTTTTCGGTAACCTACGAGCAGTACTTC CSARDSGTGGFSVTYEQYF
TRBD1 NA TRBJ1-2 TRBV19 TGTGCCAGTAGTTACAGGGGAGGCGACTATGGCTACACCTTC CASSYRGGDYGYTF
TRBD1 few TRBJ2-2 TRBV29-1 TGCAGCGTCCTCCCCTCGACAGGGGGCTTGTACACCGGGGAGCTGTTTTTT CSVLPSTGGLYTGELFF
NA many TRBJ1-1 TRBV2 TGTGCCAGCACACTGGGGATGAACACTGAAGCTTTCTTT CASTLGMNTEAFF
NA few TRBJ2-7 TRBV20-1 TGCAGTGCTAGACAACCGAAGGGGGGGGAGCAGTACTTC CSARQPKGGEQYF
NA NA TRBJ2-7 TRBV12-3/TRBV12-4 TGTGCCAGCAGTTTTTATTCGGGCAGGGGAGGGGGCGAGCAGTACTTC CASSFYSGRGGGEQYF
NA many TRBJ1-3 TRBV28 TGTGCCAGCAGTTTGGGATCGGGTGGAAACACCATATATTTT CASSLGSGGNTIYF
TRBD1 NA TRBJ1-1 TRBV20-1 TGCAGTGCTGGGCCGACAGGGGGCACTGAAGCTTTCTTT CSAGPTGGTEAFF
NA NA TRBJ2-1 TRBV28 TGTGCCAGCAGTCGGGGGACCAGGGATGAGCAGTTCTTC CASSRGTRDEQFF
NA many TRBJ2-1 TRBV21-1 TGTGCCAGCATGTATAGGTTCAGATGGGATGAGCAGTTCTTC CASMYRFRWDEQFF
NA NA TRBJ1-5 TRBV28 TGTGCCAGCAGTTTTTCTTTTCGAGGGAGCAATCAGCCCCAGCATTTT CASSFSFRGSNQPQHF
TRBD1 few TRBJ1-1 TRBV29-1 TGCAGCGTTGAAATCGGACAGGGGCTGGGAGGTGAAGCTTTCTTT CSVEIGQGLGGEAFF
NA many TRBJ2-7 TRBV5-1 TGCGCCAGCAGCTCTCGGCGGGCCCCCTACGAGCAGTACTTC CASSSRRAPYEQYF
TRBD1 NA TRBJ1-2 TRBV7-6 TGTGCCAGCAGCCCCCGGACAGGGTTTGGCTACACCTTC CASSPRTGFGYTF
NA NA TRBJ2-3 TRBV6-4 TGTGCCAGTAGGCTTTGGGCTGGAAGCACAGATACGCAGTATTTT CASRLWAGSTDTQYF
NA few TRBJ2-3 TRBV7-6 TGTGCCAGCAGCTTAACCCCCACCCGGGGCGCGTCCACAGATACGCAGTATTTT CASSLTPTRGASTDTQYF
NA few TRBJ1-1 TRBV11-2 TGTGCCAGCAGCTATACAGGAGCTGAAGCTTTCTTT CASSYTGAEAFF
TRBD2 few TRBJ2-1 TRBV3-1 TGTGCCAGCAGCCCCGCGGGGGTTGGGCCCCATGAGCAGTTCTTC CASSPAGVGPHEQFF
NA NA TRBJ2-5 TRBV3-1 TGTGCCAGCAGCCAAGATGGGATACACCAAGAGACCCAGTACTTC CASSQDGIHQETQYF
NA NA TRBJ2-2 TRBV6-1 TGTGCCAGCAGTCGCTACCAGGGCACGAACACCGGGGAGCTGTTTTTT CASSRYQGTNTGELFF
TRBD1 NA TRBJ2-7 TRBV6-2/TRBV6-3 TGTGCCAGCAGTCACGACAGGGTAGCCTACGAGCAGTACTTC CASSHDRVAYEQYF
NA few TRBJ2-1 TRBV12-3/TRBV12-4 TGTGCCAGCAGTTCCCTGAGGGGCCCCTACAATGAGCAGTTCTTC CASSSLRGPYNEQFF
TRBD2 NA TRBJ2-7 TRBV6-2/TRBV6-3 TGTGCCAGCACCGCGGGACTAGCGGGAGGTATCCGCTCCTACGAGCAGTACTTC CASTAGLAGGIRSYEQYF
NA few TRBJ1-1 TRBV27 TGTGCCAGCAGCCACCGCGTAAAAGGGAGGACTGAAGCTTTCTTT CASSHRVKGRTEAFF
TRBD2 NA TRBJ2-1 TRBV29-1 TGCAGCGTTGAAGGAGAACTAGCGGGAGCCGAGCAGTTCTTC CSVEGELAGAEQFF
NA many TRBJ2-3 TRBV5-1 TGCGCCAGCAGCTTGTGGTCAAGTGGCGGCGGGAGCACAGATACGCAGTATTTT CASSLWSSGGGSTDTQYF
TRBD1 few TRBJ2-2 TRBV20-1 TGCAGTGCTAGAGATCTGACAGGGCCAAACACCGGGGAGCTGTTTTTT CSARDLTGPNTGELFF
NA NA TRBJ2-1 TRBV7-7 TGTGCTAGCAGCTTAGCCGACCCAGCCTACAATGAGCAGTTCTTC CASSLADPAYNEQFF
TRBD2 NA TRBJ2-7 TRBV4-3 TGCGCCAGCAGCCAAGATCTGGGAAGCGGGAGGGGGTACGAGCAGTACTTC CASSQDLGSGRGYEQYF
TRBD2 few TRBJ2-1 TRBV6-5 TGTGCCAGCAGTCTTACCCGGACTAGCGGGAGCCACAATGAGCAGTTCTTC CASSLTRTSGSHNEQFF
TRBD2 NA TRBJ2-5 TRBV10-3 TGTGCCGCAGCGGGAGTGGCAAGGGAGACCCAGTACTTC CAAAGVARETQYF
NA many TRBJ2-7 TRBV12-3/TRBV12-4 TGTGCCAGCAGTTTTATGGGGCCCCACGAGCAGTACTTC CASSFMGPHEQYF